The T cell receptor (beta chain) described here comes from a study of shared clonotypes between healthy human individuals. The overall study: Participating donors consisted of two women and a few men aged 18 to 49.

Comments on this clone: The antigen remains undetermined.

The CDR3 is 15 residues long. V lost 0 bases and J 2 bases, leaving 12 bases between the germline ends. CDR1 SGHNT and CDR2 YYREEE come from the germline V gene (reference sequence). Assay used: immunoSEQ multiplex PCR; TCRdb lists only in-frame clones, some missing. In the table there are fewer than 850,000 clones, about three quarters of which are singletons. Points from the study as a whole: Relative to memory subsets, naive subsets generally showed larger estimated richness. Expectations were that clonotype sharing among donors would be affected by sequencing depth. Lower generation probabilities were found for non-shared clonotypes than for those shared by all four donors.

The chain recombines TRBV5-4 with TRBJ2-7, with D maybe TRBD1 (5 bases). This receptor was obtained from a woman under 40 in good health. Sequenced sample: memory CD4+ T cells sorted from blood. The subset is: CD45RA-negative fraction. The CDR3 sequence is CASSLGGRGTYEQYF. The CDR3 bases are TGTGCCAGCAGCTTGGGCGGTAGGGGAACCTACGAGCAGTACTTC.